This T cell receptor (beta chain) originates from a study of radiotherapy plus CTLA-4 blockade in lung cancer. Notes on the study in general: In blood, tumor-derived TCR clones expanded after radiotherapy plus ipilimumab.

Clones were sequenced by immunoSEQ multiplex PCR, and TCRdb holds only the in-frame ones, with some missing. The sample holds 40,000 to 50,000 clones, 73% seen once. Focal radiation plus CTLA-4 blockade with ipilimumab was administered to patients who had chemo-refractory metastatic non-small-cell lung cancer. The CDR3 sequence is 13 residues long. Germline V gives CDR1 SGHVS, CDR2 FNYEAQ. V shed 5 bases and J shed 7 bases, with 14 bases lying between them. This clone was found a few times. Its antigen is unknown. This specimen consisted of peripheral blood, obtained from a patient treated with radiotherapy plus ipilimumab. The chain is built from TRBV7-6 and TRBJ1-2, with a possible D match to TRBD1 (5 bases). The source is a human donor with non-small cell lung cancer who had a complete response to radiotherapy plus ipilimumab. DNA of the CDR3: TGTGCCAGCAGCCGCGACGCGGGGGGTGGCTACACCTTC. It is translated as CASSRDAGGGYTF.